A selection of T cell receptor beta chains follows, all from one sample in a study of blood T cell repertoires in COVID-19. The table came from immunoSEQ multiplex PCR; TCRdb's copy has only in-frame clones and leaves some out. The sample contains about 40,000 clones, around 81% of which appear only once. The sequenced material came from peripheral blood. These receptors were collected from a man aged 45 to 65 with active COVID-19. Both conserved end residues are part of each CDR3. Each record gives: D gene, J gene, V gene, clone size, CDR3 DNA, CDR3 protein. The D gene is left open where the match is weak. Some rows mark clone size as missing; the rest say once, few, many or name a class of expanded clone.

d_call: NA
j_call: TRBJ1-5
v_call: TRBV2
clone_size: NA
cdr3_nt: TGTGCCAGCAGTGGGGAGCCCGGCAATCAGCCCCAGCATTTT
cdr3_aa: CASSGEPGNQPQHF

d_call: TRBD1
j_call: TRBJ2-4
v_call: TRBV19
clone_size: NA
cdr3_nt: TGTGCCAGTAGTATAGAAGGGACAGCCTCCCGAAACATTCAGTACTTC
cdr3_aa: CASSIEGTASRNIQYF

d_call: NA
j_call: TRBJ1-3
v_call: TRBV7-2
clone_size: NA
cdr3_nt: TGTGCCAGCAGCCGGGACTCCAACTCTGGAAACACCATATATTTT
cdr3_aa: CASSRDSNSGNTIYF

d_call: NA
j_call: TRBJ2-7
v_call: TRBV30
clone_size: NA
cdr3_nt: TGTGCCTGGAGTGTTGGGGGGACCGCCTCCTACGAGCAGTACTTC
cdr3_aa: CAWSVGGTASYEQYF

d_call: NA
j_call: TRBJ1-5
v_call: TRBV4-1
clone_size: NA
cdr3_nt: TGCGCCAGCAGCCAAGGGCAAACGAGGCTCAATCAGCCCCAGCATTTT
cdr3_aa: CASSQGQTRLNQPQHF

d_call: NA
j_call: TRBJ2-7
v_call: TRBV6-2/TRBV6-3
clone_size: NA
cdr3_nt: TGTGCCAGCAGTTACGGCCTTCGCGAGCAGTACTTC
cdr3_aa: CASSYGLREQYF

d_call: NA
j_call: TRBJ2-3
v_call: TRBV4-1
clone_size: once
cdr3_nt: TGCGCCAGCAGCCAAGCACAGACGACAGATACGCAGTATTTT
cdr3_aa: CASSQAQTTDTQYF

d_call: TRBD2
j_call: TRBJ2-5
v_call: TRBV3-1/TRBV3-2
clone_size: NA
cdr3_nt: TGTGCCAGCAGTCCTGGGAGGGTAGCGGGGGGAAGAGAGACCCAGTACTTC
cdr3_aa: CASSPGRVAGGRETQYF

d_call: NA
j_call: TRBJ1-2
v_call: TRBV7-3
clone_size: NA
cdr3_nt: TGTGCCAGCAGCCCCGACAGGCTCGTTGGCTACACCTTC
cdr3_aa: CASSPDRLVGYTF

d_call: NA
j_call: TRBJ1-2
v_call: TRBV5-1
clone_size: NA
cdr3_nt: TGCGCCAGCAGCTCCCCCGGTCGGGAAGATGGCTACACCTTC
cdr3_aa: CASSSPGREDGYTF

d_call: NA
j_call: TRBJ2-7
v_call: TRBV6-6
clone_size: NA
cdr3_nt: TGTGCCAGCAGTTACTCTGGCCCAGCCTACGAGCAGTACTTC
cdr3_aa: CASSYSGPAYEQYF

d_call: NA
j_call: TRBJ2-5
v_call: TRBV18
clone_size: NA
cdr3_nt: TGTGCCAGCTCACCTGGCACCCAAGAGACCCAGTACTTC
cdr3_aa: CASSPGTQETQYF

d_call: TRBD2
j_call: TRBJ2-3
v_call: TRBV29-1
clone_size: NA
cdr3_nt: TGCAGCGTTACCAGCGGGAGTTTGGTAGATACGCAGTATTTT
cdr3_aa: CSVTSGSLVDTQYF

d_call: NA
j_call: TRBJ2-7
v_call: TRBV27
clone_size: NA
cdr3_nt: TGTGCCAGCAGTACCCAGGGGGGTCCCTACGAGCAGTACTTC
cdr3_aa: CASSTQGGPYEQYF

d_call: NA
j_call: TRBJ1-2
v_call: TRBV19
clone_size: NA
cdr3_nt: TGTGCCAGTAGGCCCCCGAGGGGGTTCACTAATGGCTACACCTTC
cdr3_aa: CASRPPRGFTNGYTF

d_call: TRBD2
j_call: TRBJ2-5
v_call: TRBV5-1
clone_size: NA
cdr3_nt: TGCGCCAGCAGCTTGGGGACTAGCGGGGGGGTCCAAGAGACCCAGTACTTC
cdr3_aa: CASSLGTSGGVQETQYF

d_call: TRBD1
j_call: TRBJ2-7
v_call: TRBV6-5
clone_size: NA
cdr3_nt: TGTGCCAGCAGAGGGACAGGGGTTAGGAACGAGCAGTACTTC
cdr3_aa: CASRGTGVRNEQYF

d_call: TRBD2
j_call: TRBJ2-3
v_call: TRBV5-1
clone_size: NA
cdr3_nt: TGCGCCACCAGTGGGACTAGCGGGGCTCCAAGCACAGATACGCAGTATTTT
cdr3_aa: CATSGTSGAPSTDTQYF

d_call: NA
j_call: TRBJ2-5
v_call: TRBV5-4
clone_size: NA
cdr3_nt: TGTGCCAGCAGCCCAGGGACATTAATTCGAGAGACCCAGTACTTC
cdr3_aa: CASSPGTLIRETQYF

d_call: NA
j_call: TRBJ2-1
v_call: TRBV20-1
clone_size: NA
cdr3_nt: TGCAGTGCTAGTCTCGGGACACTCAATGAGCAGTTCTTC
cdr3_aa: CSASLGTLNEQFF

d_call: NA
j_call: TRBJ1-5
v_call: TRBV24-1
clone_size: few
cdr3_nt: TGTGCCACCAGTGTGGGGGGGACGGGCAATCAGCCCCAGCATTTT
cdr3_aa: CATSVGGTGNQPQHF

d_call: TRBD1
j_call: TRBJ2-7
v_call: TRBV14
clone_size: NA
cdr3_nt: TGTGCCAGCAGCCAAGATTCCGGGACAGTTACAGAGCAGTACTTC
cdr3_aa: CASSQDSGTVTEQYF

d_call: NA
j_call: TRBJ2-1
v_call: TRBV5-3
clone_size: NA
cdr3_nt: TGTGCCAGAAGCTTGGCATCGGCGGGAGAGCAGTTCTTC
cdr3_aa: CARSLASAGEQFF

d_call: TRBD1
j_call: TRBJ2-1
v_call: TRBV28
clone_size: NA
cdr3_nt: TGTGCCAGCAGCCGCCATCGACAGGGCGAGCAGTTCTTC
cdr3_aa: CASSRHRQGEQFF

d_call: NA
j_call: TRBJ2-5
v_call: TRBV7-8
clone_size: NA
cdr3_nt: TGTGCCAGCAGCTTAGCCCCATCCCCCCAAGAGACCCAGTACTTC
cdr3_aa: CASSLAPSPQETQYF

d_call: TRBD2
j_call: TRBJ2-1
v_call: TRBV3-1/TRBV3-2
clone_size: NA
cdr3_nt: TGTGCCAGCAGCTTAGCGGGTGGTGACAATGAGCAGTTCTTC
cdr3_aa: CASSLAGGDNEQFF

d_call: NA
j_call: TRBJ1-2
v_call: TRBV2
clone_size: NA
cdr3_nt: TGTGCCAGACAAAAGGCCCGGAACCTCGGGGGCTACACCTTC
cdr3_aa: CARQKARNLGGYTF